This T cell receptor beta chain was sequenced in a study of blood T cell repertoires in COVID-19. The CDR3 spans 14 residues. V lost 4 bases and J lost 1, with 11 bases in between. Germline V lookup: CDR1 SGHTS, CDR2 YDEGEE. Original processing notes: Estimation of nucleated cell counts was performed using reference gene primer amplification. Sequencing used immunoSEQ multiplex PCR; TCRdb keeps in-frame clones, though not all of them. For V, J and clone size, that table is used; D and trimming come from the DNA. This table has some 48,000 clones, around 85% appearing once. This chain joins TRBV5-8 and TRBJ1-1, with a possible D match to TRBD1 (5 bases). Sequenced sample: peripheral blood. This TCR came from a man between 45 and 60 years old with acute or convalescent COVID-19. DNA of the CDR3: TGTGCCAGCAGCCTTCCGACAGAGAACACTGAAGCTTTCTTT. Its translation is CASSLPTENTEAFF.